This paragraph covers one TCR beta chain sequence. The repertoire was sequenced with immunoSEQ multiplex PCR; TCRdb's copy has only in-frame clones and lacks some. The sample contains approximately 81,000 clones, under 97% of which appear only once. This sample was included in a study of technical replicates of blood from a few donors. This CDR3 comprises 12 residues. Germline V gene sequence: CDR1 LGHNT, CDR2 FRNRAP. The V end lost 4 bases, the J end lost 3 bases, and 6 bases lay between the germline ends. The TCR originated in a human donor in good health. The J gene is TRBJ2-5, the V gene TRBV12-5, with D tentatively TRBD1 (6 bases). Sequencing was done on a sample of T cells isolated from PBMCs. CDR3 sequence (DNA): TGTGCTAGTGGTTACAGGGAAGAGACCCAGTACTTC. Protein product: CASGYREETQYF.